Below, 19 T cell receptor beta chains from the same sample are listed, as sequenced in a study of T cells in Graves' hyperthyroidism and ophthalmopathy. Amplified TCR beta CDR3 regions came from RNA transcripts. The study used the HTBI primer set for a first-round RT-PCR of the TCR CDR3. A single record per CDR3 protein comes from TCRdb applying MiXCR to the multiplex PCR reads. The repertoire includes 500,000 to 650,000 distinct CDR3 sequences, around 20% of them detected once, and 47% sits in the top ten. The sequenced material came from blood. The receptors come from a man aged 40-50 years with Graves' ophthalmopathy.

This clonotype occurred many times. V gene TRBV18 combines with J gene TRBJ2-3; D call uncertain. V gave up 2 bases and J gave up 0 bases, with 6 bases separating them. Germline V gives CDR1 KGHSH, CDR2 LQKENI. There are 14 residues in the CDR3. The CDR3 loop is CASSPATSTDTQYF. DNA of the CDR3: TGTGCCAGCTCACCAGCGACTAGCACAGATACGCAGTATTTT.

This clonotype was seen repeatedly, ten times or more. The chain couples TRBV2 to TRBJ2-3; no definite D call. Germline V gene sequence: CDR1 SNHLY, CDR2 FYNNEI. The V and J ends lost 1 base and 0 bases respectively, with 8 bases between them. The CDR3 contains 15 residues. CDR3 in amino acids: CASSEVKFSTDTQYF. The CDR3 coding sequence is TGTGCCAGCAGTGAAGTGAAGTTTAGCACAGATACGCAGTATTTT.

This clonotype was detected ten times or more. A read error may account for a junction end that differs from germline. The chain has TRBV3-1 and TRBJ2-7; D ambiguous. The length of the CDR3 is 11 residues. CDR1 and CDR2 (germline): LGHDT, YNNKEL (reference sequence). The CDR3 DNA follows: TGTGCCAGCGGCCAATCCTACGAGCAGTACTTC. Translation gives CASGQSYEQYF.

This clonotype was seen a few times. V gene TRBV20-1 combines with J gene TRBJ2-7; TRBD2 matches 9 bases. The CDR3 spans 15 residues. V trimming: 2 bases; J trimming: 3 bases; junction bases outside the gene matches: 8. Germline V gene data show CDR1 as DFQATT and CDR2 as SNEGSKA (reference sequence). The CDR3 DNA reads as TGCAGTGCTAGAAAAGGGACTAGCTGGAACTACGAGCAGTACTTC. It specifies CSARKGTSWNYEQYF.

The chain is built from TRBV10-2 and TRBJ2-7; 8 bases map to TRBD1. V was pared by 6 bases and J by 4 bases, with 14 bases of the junction left unmatched. This CDR3 is 16 amino acids long. The germline V gene has CDR1 WSHSY and CDR2 SAAADI. The CDR3 nucleotides are TGCGCCAGCAGCCAGCTTGGACAGGGATTAAATTACGAGCAGTACTTC. It encodes CASSQLGQGLNYEQYF.

This chain connects TRBV5-1 to TRBJ2-5; TRBD2 matches 11 bases. V dropped 1 base and J dropped 4; count of bases not matched to a gene: 3. Looked up from germline, CDR1 is SGHRS and CDR2 is YFSETQ. The CDR3 has 15 amino acids. The CDR3 DNA is TGCGCCAGCAGCTTGCGAACTAGCGGGGGAGAGACCCAGTACTTC. This gives the protein CASSLRTSGGETQYF.

This clonotype was recorded many times. The J gene is TRBJ2-7, the V gene TRBV28; TRBD1 is a possible D gene (5 bases). In germline, CDR1 is MDHEN, CDR2 SYDVKM. The CDR3 contains 14 residues. The ends were cut back, 3 bases at V and 5 bases at J, with 14 bases in the middle. CDR3 sequence: CASSLKGFRHEQYF. DNA for the CDR3: TGTGCCAGCAGTTTGAAGGGGTTTAGACACGAGCAGTACTTC. Complete variable domain (other parts from reference TRBV28 and TRBJ2-7): DVKVTQSSRYLVKRTGEKVFLECVQDMDHENMFWYRQDPGLGLRLIYFSYDVKMKEKGDIPEGYSVSREKKERFSLILESASTNQTSMYLCASSLKGFRHEQYFGPGTRLTVT.

This clonotype appeared many times. This chain links TRBV3-1 with TRBJ1-5, with D tentatively TRBD1 (5 bases). CDR1 and CDR2 from the germline V gene are LGHDT and YNNKEL (reference sequence). The CDR3 runs 16 residues. V dropped 0 bases and J dropped 5 bases, with 14 bases sitting between them. The DNA of the CDR3 is TGTGCCAGCAGCCAAGATCCCCTAGGGGCACATCAGCCCCAGCATTTT. The encoded protein is CASSQDPLGAHQPQHF.

This clonotype showed up just a few times. The chain combines TRBV5-6 with TRBJ1-4; 8 bases are a match to TRBD1. The CDR3 spans 16 residues. V gave up 4 bases and J gave up 3 bases; unmatched junction bases: 8. Germline V gives CDR1 SGHDT, CDR2 YYEEEE. CDR3 sequence: CASSLLSGQANEKLFF. CDR3 DNA sequence: TGTGCCAGCAGCCTACTTTCGGGACAGGCTAATGAAAAACTGTTTTTT.

This clonotype has at least ten counts. This chain joins TRBV28 and TRBJ2-7, with TRBD1 matching 8 bases. CDR1 is MDHEN, CDR2 SYDVKM, per germline. Losses at the gene ends were 10 bases for V and 6 bases for J; bases not matched to a gene: 5. The CDR3 runs to 11 residues. CDR3 coding DNA: TGTGCCACCCGGACAGGGACCGAGCAGTACTTC. Translating it yields CATRTGTEQYF. Filled out from reference TRBV28 and TRBJ2-7, the complete variable domain reads DVKVTQSSRYLVKRTGEKVFLECVQDMDHENMFWYRQDPGLGLRLIYFSYDVKMKEKGDIPEGYSVSREKKERFSLILESASTNQTSMYLCATRTGTEQYFGPGTRLTVT.

The chain has TRBV10-2 and TRBJ2-7, with 9 bases aligning to TRBD1. Germline V gene data show CDR1 as WSHSY and CDR2 as SAAADI. CDR3 length equals 14 residues. Trimming removed 5 bases from V and 3 bases from J; junction bases left unmatched: 5. The DNA of the CDR3 is TGCGCCAGCAGTCGACAGGGGGGGAGCTACGAGCAGTACTTC. This codes for CASSRQGGSYEQYF.

The chain couples TRBV30 to TRBJ2-3; unclear D gene. Trimming removed 3 bases at V and 2 bases at J, with 6 bases between. Germline CDR1 reads GTSNPN; CDR2 reads SVGIG (reference sequence). The CDR3 has 12 residues. This CDR3 is CAWRSSTDTQYF. The CDR3 DNA is TGTGCCTGGAGGAGCTCCACAGATACGCAGTATTTT. Using reference TRBV30 and TRBJ2-3 for the parts outside the CDR3, the full variable domain is SQTIHQWPATLVQPVGSPLSLECTVEGTSNPNLYWYRQAAGRGLQLLFYSVGIGQISSEVPQNLSASRPQDRQFILSSKKLLLSDSGFYLCAWRSSTDTQYFGPGTRLTVL.

This clonotype was observed at least ten times. The chain combines TRBV7-3 with TRBJ2-3; 8 bases fit TRBD1. Germline CDR1 reads SGHTA; CDR2 reads FQGTGA. The junction had 5 bases not matched to a gene; V was cut back by 6 bases and J by 3 bases. The CDR3 extends over 14 amino acids. CDR3 amino acids: CASSFRGRTDTQYF. Here the CDR3 DNA reads TGTGCCAGCAGTTTCAGGGGGCGGACAGATACGCAGTATTTT.

This clonotype was seen only once. V is TRBV20-1 and J is TRBJ1-1; the D gene is possibly TRBD1 (5 bases). The CDR3 contains 14 residues. The germline V gene encodes CDR1 DFQATT and CDR2 SNEGSKA (reference sequence). Trimming removed 1 base from V and 10 bases from J, with 19 bases in between. In DNA form, the CDR3 reads TGCAGTGCTAGAGGGCCAGTTTCACTTACAGGAGCTTTCTTT. Translated: CSARGPVSLTGAFF.

This clonotype was observed at least ten times. The chain recombines TRBV12-3 or TRBV12-4 with TRBJ1-2, with D hard to call. The CDR3 covers 16 residues. V dropped 4 bases and J dropped 5 bases, with 20 bases sitting between them. The CDR3 here is CASSSPRGRTGYGYTF. In DNA form, the CDR3 reads TGTGCCAGCAGTTCTCCCCGGGGTCGGACGGGATATGGCTACACCTTC.

The V call is TRBV11-2, the J call TRBJ2-1; no clear D gene. Germline lookup yields CDR1 SGHAT and CDR2 FQNNGV. There are 15 residues in the CDR3. The V end lost 2 bases, the J end lost 3 bases, and 11 bases lay between the germline ends. The CDR3 reads CASSLSSENYNEQFF. For the CDR3, the DNA is TGTGCCAGCAGCTTATCGTCAGAAAACTACAATGAGCAGTTCTTC. Together with reference TRBV11-2 and TRBJ2-1, the CDR3 gives the full variable domain: EAGVAQSPRYKIIEKRQSVAFWCNPISGHATLYWYQQILGQGPKLLIQFQNNGVVDDSQLPKDRFSAERLKGVDSTLKIQPAKLEDSAVYLCASSLSSENYNEQFFGPGTRLTVL.

This clonotype was seen more than once but under ten times. This chain links TRBV5-1 with TRBJ2-5; no clear D. CDR1 is SGHRS and CDR2 is YFSETQ in the germline V gene. Trimming removed 4 bases from V and 6 bases from J, with 10 bases in between. The CDR3 runs to 12 residues. The CDR3 nucleotides read TGCGCCAGCAGCCCCGACTTTCAGACCCAGTACTTC. This translates into CASSPDFQTQYF.

The V call is TRBV28, the J call TRBJ1-4; TRBD1 might be the D (5 bases). In germline, CDR1 is MDHEN, CDR2 SYDVKM. The CDR3 loop spans 15 amino acids. V was shortened by 6 bases and J by 5 bases, with 16 bases between the two germline ends. CDR3 in DNA: TGTGCCAGCAGCCCATGGGGGGGACCCAATGAAAAACTGTTTTTT. Its translation: CASSPWGGPNEKLFF.

On this clonotype itself: At one end, the junction sequence differs from germline, possibly due to a read error. The rearrangement joins TRBV5-1 to TRBJ2-1; D is unclear. Germline loops: CDR1 SGHRS, CDR2 YFSETQ. This CDR3 has 17 amino acids. CDR3 in amino acids: CASSPPGVVSSYSEQFF. DNA of the CDR3: TGCGCCAGCAGCCCCCCGGGCGTCGTGAGCTCCTACAGTGAGCAGTTCTTC. Complete variable domain (other parts from reference TRBV5-1 and TRBJ2-1): KAGVTQTPRYLIKTRGQQVTLSCSPISGHRSVSWYQQTPGQGLQFLFEYFSETQRNKGNFPGRFSGRQFSNSRSEMNVSTLELGDSALYLCASSPPGVVSSYSEQFFGPGTRLTVL.